These T cell receptor beta chains were read from a single sample in a study of blood T cell repertoires in COVID-19. The method was immunoSEQ multiplex PCR; TCRdb's version includes in-frame clones alone and lacks a portion of them. The sample carries about 110,000 clones, 70% to 80% recorded once. Sequencing was done on a sample of peripheral blood. Source of these receptors: a human donor with acute or convalescent COVID-19. The donor label of this sample is uncertain. The CDR3 runs from the conserved cysteine through the conserved F or W. A D gene is named only where the DNA matches it firmly. Clone size is given for some rows only: seen once, a few or many times, or a class if the clone is expanded.

V gene,J gene,D gene,clone size,CDR3 protein,CDR3 DNA
TRBV7-2,TRBJ1-4,.,.,CASSLGTNEKLFF,TGTGCCAGCAGCTTAGGGACAAATGAAAAACTGTTTTTT
TRBV5-1,TRBJ1-4,.,.,CASSAGEGRLLEKLFF,TGCGCCAGCAGCGCCGGGGAGGGGCGCCTCTTGGAAAAACTGTTTTTT
TRBV9,TRBJ2-4,.,once,CASSPRGAGNIQYF,TGTGCCAGCAGCCCTCGCGGGGCTGGGAACATTCAGTACTTC
TRBV29-1,TRBJ1-2,.,.,CSVEVTGYGYTF,TGCAGCGTTGAGGTGACAGGATATGGCTACACCTTC
TRBV29-1,TRBJ1-4,TRBD1,.,CSVRTGDNEKLFF,TGCAGCGTGCGGACAGGGGATAATGAAAAACTGTTTTTT
TRBV5-1,TRBJ2-3,.,once,CASSFIQSPDTQYF,TGCGCCAGCAGCTTCATACAGTCCCCTGATACGCAGTATTTT
TRBV30,TRBJ1-2,.,.,CAWSRRLTYGYTF,TGTGCCTGGAGTCGCAGGCTGACCTATGGCTACACCTTC
TRBV10-3,TRBJ2-1,.,.,CAISDAAGGYNEQFF,TGTGCCATCAGTGATGCGGCAGGGGGGTACAATGAGCAGTTCTTC
TRBV10-2,TRBJ2-7,.,.,CASSEAQTGSLNYEQYF,TGCGCCAGCAGTGAGGCCCAGACAGGCTCCCTAAATTACGAGCAGTACTTC
TRBV6-6,TRBJ1-2,.,many,CASRRERGYTF,TGTGCCAGCAGGCGGGAGCGGGGCTACACCTTC
TRBV6-5,TRBJ2-1,.,.,CASALSGHNEQFF,TGTGCCAGCGCTCTTAGCGGACACAATGAGCAGTTCTTC
TRBV27,TRBJ2-7,.,few,CASSGLGQAHSYEQYF,TGTGCCAGCAGCGGCTTAGGACAAGCCCATTCCTACGAGCAGTACTTC
TRBV3-1/TRBV3-2,TRBJ1-1,.,.,CASSQGHNTEAFF,TGTGCCAGCAGCCAGGGCCATAACACTGAAGCTTTCTTT
TRBV6-2/TRBV6-3,TRBJ2-1,TRBD2,once,CASSSLGTSAYNEQFF,TGTGCCAGCAGTTCCCTGGGGACTAGCGCATACAATGAGCAGTTCTTC
TRBV12-3/TRBV12-4,TRBJ2-3,.,.,CASSQGSTDTQYF,TGTGCCAGCAGTCAGGGGAGCACAGATACGCAGTATTTT
TRBV13,TRBJ1-1,TRBD1,few,CATGAGGNTEAFF,TGTGCCACAGGGGCAGGGGGGAACACTGAAGCTTTCTTT
TRBV9,TRBJ1-6,.,.,CASSVDPAGSPLHF,TGTGCCAGCAGCGTAGATCCGGCAGGGTCACCCCTCCACTTT
TRBV13,TRBJ1-6,TRBD1,.,CASSLGAPGQAANSPLHF,TGTGCCAGCAGCTTAGGGGCCCCCGGACAGGCCGCTAATTCACCCCTCCACTTT
TRBV6-5,TRBJ2-1,TRBD2,.,CATKAGGSYNEQFF,TGTGCCACTAAAGCGGGGGGCTCCTACAATGAGCAGTTCTTC
TRBV27,TRBJ1-2,.,.,CASSRGGPGTPNYGYTF,TGTGCCAGCAGTCGGGGGGGGCCAGGAACCCCTAACTATGGCTACACCTTC
TRBV7-2,TRBJ2-4,TRBD1,.,CASSLVGTGAKNIQYF,TGTGCCAGCAGCTTAGTTGGGACAGGGGCCAAAAACATTCAGTACTTC
TRBV28,TRBJ1-2,.,many,CASTRRGVNYGYTF,TGTGCCAGCACCAGACGGGGAGTTAACTATGGCTACACCTTC
TRBV3-1/TRBV3-2,TRBJ2-4,.,.,CASRLMGGNIQYF,TGTGCCAGCAGGCTCATGGGGGGTAACATTCAGTACTTC
TRBV19,TRBJ1-6,.,once,CASSITGSSYNSPLHF,TGTGCCAGTAGTATTACAGGGAGCTCCTATAATTCACCCCTCCACTTT
TRBV29-1,TRBJ1-1,.,.,CSVAANGGNTEAFF,TGCAGCGTTGCAGCTAACGGAGGTAACACTGAAGCTTTCTTT
TRBV24-1,TRBJ2-1,.,.,CATSSSGFNEQFF,TGTGCCACCAGTTCCAGCGGTTTCAATGAGCAGTTCTTC
TRBV28,TRBJ2-1,TRBD1,.,CASSPGQGPYNEQFF,TGTGCCAGCAGCCCAGGACAGGGTCCTTACAATGAGCAGTTCTTC
TRBV6-5,TRBJ2-2,TRBD2,.,CATVAGVDTGELFF,TGTGCCACCGTAGCGGGGGTCGACACCGGGGAGCTGTTTTTT
TRBV5-1,TRBJ1-1,.,few,CASSFGGGTEAFF,TGCGCCAGCAGCTTCGGGGGTGGAACTGAAGCTTTCTTT